Below are 8 T cell receptor beta chains sequenced from a single sample in a study of T cells in Graves' hyperthyroidism and ophthalmopathy. Authors of the study amplified TCR beta CDR3 regions from RNA transcripts. Carried out on the TCR CDR3, a first-round RT-PCR used the HTBI primer set. TCRdb fed the multiplex PCR reads into MiXCR, producing one record per CDR3 protein. Among 360,000 or so distinct CDR3 sequences listed, 15% were seen once. Sequenced: blood. The source is a woman aged 60-75 years with Graves' ophthalmopathy.

This clonotype was detected a few times. The CDR3 nucleotides read TGCAGTGCTAGTTCTGGACAGGGGTTTGATACGCAGTATTTT. Its protein product is CSASSGQGFDTQYF. The chain uses TRBV20-1 and TRBJ2-3, with 9 bases fitting TRBD1. This CDR3 comprises 14 residues. The ends lost 3 bases at V and 6 bases at J; junction bases unmatched: 7. Germline-derived CDR1 and CDR2 are DFQATT and SNEGSKA (reference sequence).

This clonotype was seen a handful of times. The CDR3 nucleotides read TGCAGCGTACTAGCCGCGAACACCGGGGAGCTGTTTTTT. Protein: CSVLAANTGELFF. The V call is TRBV29-1, the J call TRBJ2-2, with D tentatively TRBD2 (6 bases). The CDR3 is 13 residues long. Trimming removed 6 bases at V and 0 bases at J, with 8 bases between. Germline loops: CDR1 SQVTM, CDR2 ANQGSEA.

The V and J genes are TRBV5-1 and TRBJ1-1; D perhaps matches TRBD1 (6 bases). This CDR3 has 14 residues. Trimming removed 4 bases at V and 5 bases at J, with 15 bases between. Germline V gene sequence: CDR1 SGHRS, CDR2 YFSETQ. In nucleotides, the CDR3 is TGCGCCAGCAGCGCACAGGGTTGGAGGACTGAAGCTTTCTTT. Protein product: CASSAQGWRTEAFF.

In this sample, this clonotype turned up a few times. The chain has TRBV5-1 and TRBJ2-2, with 8 nucleotides matching TRBD2. V lost 6 bases, J lost 5 bases, and 12 bases stayed unmatched. Per the germline V gene, CDR1 is SGHRS and CDR2 is YFSETQ. This CDR3 comprises 16 residues. CDR3 residues: CASKGGREVSTGELFF. Here the CDR3 DNA reads TGCGCCAGCAAAGGAGGGCGGGAGGTCTCTACCGGGGAGCTGTTTTTT. The complete variable domain, with remaining parts taken from reference TRBV5-1 and TRBJ2-2, reads KAGVTQTPRYLIKTRGQQVTLSCSPISGHRSVSWYQQTPGQGLQFLFEYFSETQRNKGNFPGRFSGRQFSNSRSEMNVSTLELGDSALYLCASKGGREVSTGELFFGEGSRLTVL.

V usage is TRBV10-1 and J usage is TRBJ1-1; D remains ambiguous. The V gene lost 0 bases and the J gene lost 1 base, with 6 bases spanning the gap. Germline CDR1 reads WNHNN; CDR2 reads SYGVQD (reference sequence). This CDR3 is built from 14 residues. This CDR3 reads CASSESGQNTEAFF. CDR3 bases: TGCGCCAGCAGTGAGTCGGGCCAGAACACTGAAGCTTTCTTT.

In this sample, this clonotype turned up many times. The J gene is TRBJ2-1, the V gene TRBV20-1; 12 bases agree with TRBD2. V lost 3 bases, J lost 12 bases, and 9 bases stayed unmatched. Germline assignment: CDR1 DFQATT and CDR2 SNEGSKA (reference sequence). This CDR3 spans 14 amino acids. The CDR3 loop is CSASTSGGPLGQFF. The CDR3 nucleotides read TGCAGTGCTAGTACTAGCGGGGGGCCCCTAGGGCAGTTCTTC.

In its sample, this clonotype was seen many times. V usage is TRBV5-1 and J usage is TRBJ2-3; 9 nucleotides align to TRBD1. V trimming: 3 bases; J trimming: 4 bases; junction bases outside the gene matches: 6. Looked up from germline, CDR1 is SGHRS and CDR2 is YFSETQ. This CDR3 is 15 amino acids long. As DNA, the CDR3 is TGCGCCAGCAGCTGGGACAGGGTGGGCGCAGATACGCAGTATTTT. It codes for CASSWDRVGADTQYF. Full variable domain (outside the CDR3, taken from reference TRBV5-1 and TRBJ2-3): KAGVTQTPRYLIKTRGQQVTLSCSPISGHRSVSWYQQTPGQGLQFLFEYFSETQRNKGNFPGRFSGRQFSNSRSEMNVSTLELGDSALYLCASSWDRVGADTQYFGPGTRLTVL.

The genes are TRBV27 and TRBJ2-7, with TRBD2 matching over 12 bases. CDR1 is MNHEY and CDR2 is SMNVEV in the germline V gene (reference sequence). The CDR3 contains 15 residues. V shed 5 bases and J 2 bases; nucleotides not matched to a gene: 4. The CDR3 DNA is TGTGCCAGCAGTCGGACTAGCGGGGCACCCTACGAGCAGTACTTC. Translated, it gives CASSRTSGAPYEQYF.